The 22 T cell receptor beta chains below come from one sample, sequenced in a study of CD8 T cells in ankylosing spondylitis. The study's findings and limits: About 8 highly homologous variants made up a TCR beta motif, and this motif appeared characteristic of ankylosing spondylitis blood.

Their specific antigens are unknown. TCRdb analysed the 5' RACE reads with MiXCR anew, one entry per CDR3 protein. The table has about 840,000 distinct CDR3 sequences, 10% to 15% seen once; the top ten hold about 0.49%. Sequencing input: blood, either unsorted or a sorted T cell fraction (not recorded which). These TCRs come from a male donor with ankylosing spondylitis.

The chain carries TRBV2 and TRBJ1-5; TRBD1 matches at 9 bases. The germline V gene has CDR1 SNHLY and CDR2 FYNNEI. The length of the CDR3 is 16 residues. Trimming at V came to 2 bases and at J to 11 bases, leaving 13 bases not matched to a gene. CDR3 nucleotides: TGTGCCAGCAGTGAAATTCATCCCGGACAGGGGACAGCCCAGCATTTT. It yields the protein CASSEIHPGQGTAQHF. The full variable domain, its missing parts supplied by reference TRBV2 and TRBJ1-5, is EPEVTQTPSHQVTQMGQEVILRCVPISNHLYFYWYRQILGQKVEFLVSFYNNEISEKSEIFDDQFSVERPDGSNFTLKIRSTKLEDSAMYFCASSEIHPGQGTAQHFGDGTRLSIL.

This clonotype has a count of ten or more. The rearrangement joins TRBV12-3 or TRBV12-4 to TRBJ1-3; D gene ambiguous. Trimming left V 2 bases short and J 1 base short, with 0 bases between. The CDR3 has 12 residues. The CDR3 sequence is CASSLSGNTIYF. For the CDR3, the DNA is TGTGCCAGCAGTTTATCTGGAAACACCATATATTTT.

This clonotype was picked up a small number of times. The V gene is TRBV7-9, the J gene TRBJ1-6; the D is unclear. Trimming pared 2 bases from V and 2 bases from J, leaving 4 bases between. CDR1 is SEHNR and CDR2 is FQNEAQ in the germline V gene (reference sequence). CDR3 length: 14 amino acids. The CDR3 is CASSLRPYNSPLHF. CDR3 nucleotide sequence: TGTGCCAGCAGCTTACGACCCTATAATTCACCCCTCCACTTT.

Only a few counts were recorded for this clonotype. This chain links TRBV5-1 with TRBJ2-7; the D gene could be TRBD1 or TRBD2 (6 bases each). The CDR3 loop spans 17 amino acids. V shed 0 bases and J shed 1 base, with 17 bases lying between them. Germline CDR1 and CDR2: SGHRS and YFSETQ. CDR3: CASSLGGADGFSYEQYF. Here the CDR3 DNA reads TGCGCCAGCAGCTTGGGGGGGGCGGACGGCTTTTCCTACGAGCAGTACTTC.

This clonotype was seen a few times. The chain has TRBV6-1 and TRBJ1-3, with D possibly matching TRBD1 (6 bases). Trimming stripped 5 bases from V and 0 bases from J, with 20 bases between. Per germline, CDR1 MNHNS and CDR2 SASEGT. The CDR3 totals 18 residues. CDR3 bases: TGTGCCAGCAGTCAAAACGATGCAGGGGCCTACTCTGGAAACACCATATATTTT. Its translation is CASSQNDAGAYSGNTIYF.

For this clonotype: The junction departs from germline at one end; a sequencing error may be responsible. The chain recombines TRBV5-1 with TRBJ2-1; unclear D gene. The germline gives CDR1 SGHRS, CDR2 YFSETQ. The CDR3 length is 13 residues. The CDR3 is CASSFEGTKPALF. The CDR3 DNA follows: TGCGCCAGCAGTTTCGAAGGCACTAAACCCGCCCTCTTC.

This clonotype was recorded at least ten times. This chain links TRBV7-9 with TRBJ1-2, with TRBD1 matching 10 bases. Germline lookup yields CDR1 SEHNR and CDR2 FQNEAQ (reference sequence). Trimming removed 5 bases from V and 3 bases from J; junction bases left unmatched: 6. The CDR3 extends over 15 amino acids. The CDR3 DNA follows: TGTGCCAGCAGCCGAGGGACAGGGGAGGACTATGGCTACACCTTC. It yields the protein CASSRGTGEDYGYTF.

The V and J genes are TRBV4-2 and TRBJ1-2; D is perhaps TRBD1 (5 bases). Germline loops: CDR1 LGHNA, CDR2 YNFKEQ. Between the trimmed V and J ends, which lost 3 bases and 2 bases, there was a span of 13 bases. There are 15 residues in the CDR3. Here the CDR3 DNA reads TGTGCCAGCAGCCAGAGTCCCAAGGGGAACTATGGCTACACCTTC. Translated: CASSQSPKGNYGYTF.

The rearrangement uses TRBV9 and TRBJ2-2; possible D gene TRBD2, 6 bases. Germline-derived CDR1 and CDR2 are SGDLS and YYNGEE. Trimming left V 1 base short and J 1 base short, with 8 bases between. This CDR3 comprises 15 residues. CDR3 nucleotide sequence: TGTGCCAGCAGCGTAATGGGGGGGAACACCGGGGAGCTGTTTTTT. This translates into CASSVMGGNTGELFF. The full variable domain, rest sourced from reference TRBV9 and TRBJ2-2, is DSGVTQTPKHLITATGQRVTLRCSPRSGDLSVYWYQQSLDQGLQFLIQYYNGEERAKGNILERFSAQQFPDLHSELNLSSLELGDSALYFCASSVMGGNTGELFFGEGSRLTVL.

Concerning this clonotype itself: Likely a read error: the CDR3 ends without its conserved phenylalanine or tryptophan. This chain joins TRBV6-1 and TRBJ2-1, with TRBD1 identical over 8 bases. The V gene end was trimmed by 6 bases and the J gene end by 10 bases; junction bases not matched to a gene: 8. This CDR3 has 13 residues. Germline-derived CDR1 and CDR2 are MNHNS and SASEGT. The CDR3 sequence: CASSQTGVREQFI. CDR3 in DNA: TGTGCCAGCAGCCAGACAGGGGTTCGGGAGCAGTTCATC.

This clonotype has more than one count but fewer than ten. The gene calls are TRBV7-2 and TRBJ1-1, with TRBD1 matching 7 bases. V gave up 6 bases and J gave up 5 bases; unmatched junction bases: 6. Germline V gene data show CDR1 as SGHTA and CDR2 as FQGNSA. This CDR3 has 13 amino acids. CDR3 amino acids: CASRWDRGTEAFF. The CDR3 nucleotides read TGTGCCAGCAGGTGGGACAGAGGGACTGAAGCTTTCTTT.

The chain uses TRBV7-2 and TRBJ2-5, with D maybe TRBD2 (5 bases). Trimming took 5 bases from V and 7 from J, leaving 17 bases between them. The CDR3 loop spans 14 amino acids. Germline CDR1 reads SGHTA; CDR2 reads FQGNSA. DNA for the CDR3: TGTGCCAGCAGCCTTAACCGGGGAAAAGTGACCCAGTACTTC. Its translation is CASSLNRGKVTQYF.

In the case of this clonotype: Mismatch with germline at one junction end may stem from a read error. This sequence joins TRBV4-2 and TRBJ1-4, with unresolved D. Germline V lookup: CDR1 LGHNA, CDR2 YNFKEQ. This CDR3 is built from 15 residues. The CDR3 region has the DNA TGTGCCAGCACCCAACAGCGACGTGATAATGAAAAACTGTTTTTT. Residues: CASTQQRRDNEKLFF.

This clonotype was recorded a few times. This chain links TRBV6-1 with TRBJ1-5, with 7 bases aligning to TRBD1. Germline V CDR1 and CDR2: MNHNS, SASEGT. The ends lost 7 bases at V and 1 base at J; junction bases unmatched: 4. The CDR3 totals 14 residues. CDR3 amino acids: CASKVRGSNQPQHF. The CDR3 nucleotides read TGTGCCAGCAAGGTCAGGGGGAGCAATCAGCCCCAGCATTTT.

This clonotype was found a few times. J is TRBJ2-7 and V is TRBV6-1; 9 bases line up with TRBD1. This CDR3 comprises 16 residues. In germline, CDR1 is MNHNS, CDR2 SASEGT. V lost 7 bases to trimming and J lost 4 bases; unmatched junction nucleotides: 14. The CDR3 loop is CASNRAPGTGIYEQYF. Here the CDR3 DNA reads TGTGCCAGCAATAGGGCCCCCGGGACAGGGATATACGAGCAGTACTTC.

The chain links TRBV20-1 to TRBJ2-7; TRBD1 matches 7 bases. Germline lookup yields CDR1 DFQATT and CDR2 SNEGSKA (reference sequence). The CDR3 extends over 14 amino acids. Unmatched junction bases numbered 12, after V lost 6 bases and J lost 4 bases. The CDR3, as DNA: TGCAGTGCATTGGGACAGTTAGGGAGTTACGAGCAGTACTTC. Protein product: CSALGQLGSYEQYF.

V usage is TRBV20-1 and J usage is TRBJ2-1; TRBD2 aligns across 13 bases. CDR3 size: 15 residues. Germline loops: CDR1 DFQATT, CDR2 SNEGSKA (reference sequence). V was clipped by 4 bases and J by 8 bases; unmatched bases: 8. CDR3 bases: TGCAGTGCTATCCGGACTAGCGGGAGTATCTATGAGCAGTTCTTC. Residues: CSAIRTSGSIYEQFF.

About this clonotype itself: This may stem from a read error, because a much larger clone lies one nucleotide away. This CDR3 is missing its conserved last phenylalanine or tryptophan, likely due to a read error. The chain links TRBV5-1 to TRBJ2-2, with 8 bases identical to TRBD1. This CDR3 is 15 amino acids long. V shed 4 bases and J 3 bases; nucleotides not matched to a gene: 5. Per germline, CDR1 SGHRS and CDR2 YFSETQ. This CDR3 reads CASSRTGPDTGELFS. The CDR3 DNA reads as TGCGCCAGCAGCAGGACAGGGCCGGACACCGGGGAGCTGTTTTCT.

V gene TRBV9 combines with J gene TRBJ2-3, with TRBD2 matching 12 bases. Germline V gene lookup returns CDR1 SGDLS and CDR2 YYNGEE. The V segment lost 2 bases and the J segment 7 bases; nucleotides outside the gene matches: 5. The CDR3 totals 15 residues. CDR3 sequence reads: CASSVSSGGANTQYF. The CDR3 bases are TGTGCCAGCAGCGTCTCTAGCGGGGGGGCGAATACGCAGTATTTT.

The rearrangement joins TRBV10-3 to TRBJ1-5; 7 bases align to TRBD1. Germline CDR1 ENHRY, CDR2 SYGVKD. The CDR3 is 14 residues long. The ends lost 5 bases at V and 5 bases at J; junction bases unmatched: 6. The DNA of the CDR3 is TGTGCCATCAGTCTTGACAGGGCCGATCAGCCCCAGCATTTT. Translating it yields CAISLDRADQPQHF.

This clonotype has at least ten counts. The chain joins TRBV29-1 to TRBJ2-5; TRBD2 matches 7 bases. This CDR3 spans 12 amino acids. CDR1 is SQVTM, CDR2 ANQGSEA, per germline. V lost 5 bases to trimming and J lost 2 bases; unmatched junction nucleotides: 2. The CDR3 sequence is CSVSGAQETQYF. DNA of the CDR3: TGCAGCGTTAGCGGGGCTCAAGAGACCCAGTACTTC.

The chain combines TRBV5-1 with TRBJ1-1; D ambiguous. The V end was cut by 4 bases, the J end by 4 bases, with 17 bases between. The CDR3 extends over 15 amino acids. Germline V gene data show CDR1 as SGHRS and CDR2 as YFSETQ. CDR3 DNA: TGCGCCAGCAGCCCAGGACGAGGAGAGGGCACTGAAGCTTTCTTT. It encodes CASSPGRGEGTEAFF.